What follows describes a single TCR beta chain. Its antigen has not been determined. Base-call qualities are not available, and no considerably larger clone is one nucleotide away. Genomic DNA was isolated from the sorted cells so that the TCRbeta CDR3 region could be sequenced. The immunoSEQ Assay was used for sequencing of TCRbeta CDR3 regions. The table comes from immuneACCESS by way of TCRdb, which keeps in-frame sequences with V and J called. Part of the clones is missing from these tables; in studies checked, under half for an unresolved V gene and the rest for unknown reasons. Counted in this sample were about 34,000 clones; more than 70% of them appeared once. The leading ten clones occupy about 9.6% of the sample. The trial excluded patients who had a history of autoimmune disease or were on systemic immunosuppression. In every dose cohort, peripheral blood was drawn for TCR sequencing at baseline, cycle 4 day 1, and cycle 7 day 1. Samples came from an open-label, multicenter, first-in-human phase I dose-escalation trial of ivuxolimab. Adults with locally advanced or metastatic head and neck squamous cell, hepatocellular, melanoma or renal cell carcinoma were enrolled in the trial. Before TCR sequencing, CD4+ and CD8+ T cells were separately sorted from peripheral blood.

Taken from cysteine to phenylalanine, the CDR3 has 15 residues. Only the CDR3 DNA is retained, 45 bases long and in frame from the first base. Trimming takes 0 bases off V and 4 bases off J; junction bases not matched to a gene: 5. In the germline V gene, CDR1 corresponds to SGHDT and CDR2 to YYEEEE. These data are taken from a study of OX40 agonist ivuxolimab in advanced cancers. As for the study more broadly: The costimulatory receptor OX40 (CD134) was targeted by ivuxolimab, a fully human IgG2 agonistic monoclonal antibody. Intravenous ivuxolimab was administered to patients every 2 weeks at six dose levels: 0.01, 0.1, 0.3, 1.5, 3 and 10 mg/kg. Of the roughly 53 patients in dose escalation, about 20 had hepatocellular carcinoma, around 15 had melanoma, 9 had renal cell carcinoma and 9 had head and neck cancer. A male proportion of roughly 85% and a mean age of approximately 61 years, ranging from about 20 to 85, were recorded for the dose-escalation cohort. Prior anti-PD-1, anti-PD-L1 or anti-CTLA-4 therapy was permitted, and about two fifths of dose-escalation patients had received checkpoint inhibitors. Partial responses were achieved by three dose-escalation patients, of whom one had hepatocellular carcinoma and two had cutaneous melanoma. The purpose of peripheral TCRbeta sequencing was to test whether ivuxolimab changed TCR sequence diversity and led to clonal T-cell expansion. The paper covers the monotherapy dose-escalation part of the phase I ivuxolimab trial, which included N ≈ 50 patients.

General study outcomes and caveats: After ivuxolimab, CD8+ T cells had more expanded clones than CD4+ T cells on average. Low levels of normalized T-cell clonal expansion were also seen in some nonresponding patients. The antigen specificity of the clonally expanded peripheral T cells was not determined. In the 0.1-3.0 mg/kg groups, partial responders had among the lowest normalized peripheral clonal expansion, particularly in CD8+ T cells. Clonal expansion of both CD4+ and CD8+ blood T cells was observed from baseline to week 6 at doses 0.1 to 3.0 mg/kg.

The sample here was CD4+ or CD8+ T cells sorted from blood, taken in a trial of the OX40 agonist ivuxolimab. The receptor comes from an adult with an advanced solid tumor such as melanoma, head and neck, liver or kidney cancer. The chain couples TRBV5-6 to TRBJ2-3, with 7 central nucleotides matching TRBD1. The CDR3 protein sequence reads: CASSLEVGGADTQYF. DNA sequence: TGTGCCAGCAGCTTGGAGGTAGGGGGCGCAGATACGCAGTATTTT.